These 31 T cell receptor beta chains originate from one sample sequenced in a study of cytomegalovirus exposure and HLA in healthy donors. PCR involved 60 Vbeta and 13 Jbeta primers. Clones were sequenced by immunoSEQ multiplex PCR, and TCRdb holds only the in-frame ones, with some missing. The table has fewer than 200,000 clones, about 79% seen once; the top ten hold 5% to 8%. The sequencing input was PBMCs. These receptors originate from a man in his forties or fifties in good health and CMV-seropositive.

This chain uses TRBV7-3 with TRBJ2-5; 15 positions agree with TRBD2. The CDR3 sequence is 15 residues long. The V and J ends lost 5 bases and 4 bases, in that order; junction bases with no gene match: 2. The germline V gene has CDR1 SGHTA and CDR2 FQGTGA. The CDR3: CASSRGLAGGETQYF. DNA for the CDR3: TGTGCCAGCAGCCGGGGACTAGCGGGAGGAGAGACCCAGTACTTC.

This clone was seen a few times. The V and J genes are TRBV27 and TRBJ2-1; possible D gene TRBD2, 5 bases. V lost 6 bases and J 2 bases, leaving 14 bases between the germline ends. The CDR3 runs 15 residues. Per the germline V gene, CDR1 is MNHEY and CDR2 is SMNVEV (reference sequence). Written as DNA, the CDR3 is TGTGCCAGCAGGGGAAAAGCGGATACCTACAATGAGCAGTTCTTC. Protein sequence: CASRGKADTYNEQFF.

V is TRBV10-3 and J is TRBJ2-1; maybe TRBD1 (6 bases). Trimming stripped 6 bases from V and 4 bases from J, with 13 bases between. CDR1 ENHRY and CDR2 SYGVKD come from the germline V gene. CDR3 length equals 14 residues. CDR3 amino acids: CAIRSGTRYNEQFF. CDR3 bases: TGTGCCATCAGATCAGGGACAAGATACAATGAGCAGTTCTTC.

This chain joins TRBV10-1 and TRBJ2-3; 13 nucleotides agree with TRBD2. The CDR3 totals 17 residues. Trimming took 0 bases from V and 13 from J; bases not matched to a gene: 13. Per the germline V gene, CDR1 is WNHNN and CDR2 is SYGVQD (reference sequence). The CDR3 here is CASSESWGTSGKPEEYF. The CDR3 DNA follows: TGCGCCAGCAGTGAGTCTTGGGGGACTAGCGGGAAGCCCGAGGAGTATTTT.

The CDR3 DNA is TGCGCCAGCAGCCAACAGACAGGGGAATGGGAGCAGTACTTC. Its translation: CASSQQTGEWEQYF. V is TRBV4-1 and J is TRBJ2-7, with TRBD1 matching 8 bases. V was clipped by 2 bases and J by 7 bases; unmatched bases: 7. The CDR3 length is 14 residues. Germline V gene sequence: CDR1 MGHRA, CDR2 YSYEKL.

The V call is TRBV19, the J call TRBJ2-2, with D unresolved. V dropped 3 bases and J dropped 1 base, with 9 bases sitting between them. This CDR3 comprises 15 residues. Germline V gene lookup returns CDR1 LNHDA and CDR2 SQIVND (reference sequence). The CDR3 DNA reads as TGTGCCAGTAGTATGCGCCGCTTGAACACCGGGGAGCTGTTTTTT. It codes for CASSMRRLNTGELFF.

The chain combines TRBV30 with TRBJ2-1, with D possibly being TRBD2 (5 bases). V dropped 3 bases and J dropped 7 bases, with 10 bases sitting between them. CDR1 GTSNPN and CDR2 SVGIG come from the germline V gene (reference sequence). The CDR3 is made up of 12 amino acids. In DNA, the CDR3 is TGTGCCTGGAGCCTACTAGGTAATGAGCAGTTCTTC. Its translation: CAWSLLGNEQFF. The full variable domain, in which reference TRBV30 and TRBJ2-1 provide the parts outside the CDR3, is SQTIHQWPATLVQPVGSPLSLECTVEGTSNPNLYWYRQAAGRGLQLLFYSVGIGQISSEVPQNLSASRPQDRQFILSSKKLLLSDSGFYLCAWSLLGNEQFFGPGTRLTVL.

V usage is TRBV28 and J usage is TRBJ1-4, with D hard to call. Germline V gene lookup returns CDR1 MDHEN and CDR2 SYDVKM. The CDR3 is 11 residues long. Between the trimmed V and J ends, which lost 10 bases and 5 bases, there was a span of 8 bases. DNA of the CDR3: TGTGCCACCTTACAAAATGAAAAACTGTTTTTT. Translation: CATLQNEKLFF.

This clone showed up just a few times. The V call is TRBV19, the J call TRBJ2-1, with 8 bases that match TRBD1. This CDR3 region has 13 residues. The germline CDR1 and CDR2 sequences are LNHDA and SQIVND (reference sequence). Trimming cost V 3 bases and J 10 bases; bases outside gene matches: 5. CDR3: CASSINRDREQFF. The CDR3, as DNA: TGTGCCAGTAGTATCAATCGGGACAGGGAGCAGTTCTTC.

The chain recombines TRBV4-2 with TRBJ2-7; D is uncertain. Germline CDR1 is LGHNA and CDR2 is YNFKEQ. V was cut by 4 bases and J by 1 base, with 11 bases left in between. The CDR3 is made up of 14 amino acids. Written as DNA, the CDR3 is TGTGCCAGCAGCCTTACGGCGGAGTCCTACGAGCAGTACTTC. It codes for CASSLTAESYEQYF.

The J gene is TRBJ2-3, the V gene TRBV5-1, with 9 positions matching TRBD2. Per the germline V gene, CDR1 is SGHRS and CDR2 is YFSETQ. The junction had 1 base not matched to a gene; V was cut back by 2 bases and J by 3 bases. The CDR3 is made up of 14 amino acids. DNA of the CDR3: TGCGCCAGCAGCTTTAGCGGGAGAACAGATACGCAGTATTTT. Protein product: CASSFSGRTDTQYF.

This clone turned up a few times. This rearrangement joins TRBV5-6 to TRBJ1-4; no reliable D call. Trimming took 3 bases from V and 7 from J, leaving 13 bases between them. The length of the CDR3 is 14 residues. Germline CDR1 and CDR2: SGHDT and YYEEEE. The CDR3 nucleotides are TGTGCCAGCAGCTCCTCCGGGGAGGTTGAAAAACTGTTTTTT. Translating gives CASSSSGEVEKLFF.

CDR3 in DNA: TGTGCCAGCAGCGTCGCGGGACGGAACTACGAGCAGTACTTC. It is translated as CASSVAGRNYEQYF. The chain has TRBV7-2 and TRBJ2-5, with D perhaps TRBD2 (6 bases). The end of the DNA is better explained by TRBJ2-7, so the J call may be wrong. Germline loops: CDR1 SGHTA, CDR2 FQGNSA. This CDR3 comprises 14 residues.

The CDR3 is CASSLGTAGANVLTF. CDR3 DNA: TGCGCCAGCAGCTTAGGGACAGCTGGGGCCAACGTCCTGACTTTC. The rearrangement joins TRBV5-1 to TRBJ2-6; TRBD1 aligns across 7 bases. V shed 2 bases, J shed 2 bases, and the junction held 1 base outside the gene matches. This CDR3 comprises 15 residues. CDR1 is SGHRS, CDR2 YFSETQ, per germline.

This rearrangement joins TRBV5-1 to TRBJ2-3, with 13 bases that match TRBD2. There are 17 residues in the CDR3. The germline CDR1 and CDR2 sequences are SGHRS and YFSETQ. With V trimmed by 4 bases and J by 0 bases, 5 bases remained unmatched. The chain's CDR3 is CASSRTSGGSSTDTQYF. Here the CDR3 DNA reads TGCGCCAGCAGCCGGACTAGCGGGGGATCGAGCACAGATACGCAGTATTTT.

The V call is TRBV29-1, the J call TRBJ2-7; D may be TRBD1 (6 bases). Germline V gene sequence: CDR1 SQVTM, CDR2 ANQGSEA. The CDR3 spans 12 residues. The V gene lost 4 bases and the J gene lost 5 bases, with 12 bases spanning the gap. CDR3 bases: TGCAGCGTTGCTCCCAGGGGCCACGAGCAGTACTTC. Protein product: CSVAPRGHEQYF.

This clone was detected only once. This sequence joins TRBV5-1 and TRBJ1-1; possibly TRBD1 for D (6 bases). This CDR3 comprises 15 residues. Trimming stripped 0 bases from V and 5 bases from J, with 14 bases between. The V gene's germline CDR1 is SGHRS and CDR2 YFSETQ. The CDR3 sequence: CASSLADRRDTEAFF. The CDR3 nucleotides are TGCGCCAGCAGCTTGGCTGACAGGCGCGATACTGAAGCTTTCTTT.

V gene TRBV5-4 combines with J gene TRBJ1-1; TRBD1 aligns across 8 bases. J gave up 4 bases and V 7 bases, and 6 bases lay outside the gene matches. CDR1 is SGHNT and CDR2 is YYREEE in the germline V gene (reference sequence). The length of the CDR3 is 13 residues. The CDR3 DNA follows: TGTGCCAGCCAGGGGGCGGCTCTCACTGAAGCTTTCTTT. Its translation: CASQGAALTEAFF.

Regarding this clone: The same CDR3 is also encoded by other DNA sequences in this sample. This CDR3 reads CASSLTGNQPQHF. DNA for the CDR3: TGTGCCAGCAGCCTGACAGGGAATCAGCCCCAGCATTTT. V usage is TRBV7-2 and J usage is TRBJ1-5; 7 nucleotides line up with TRBD1. Looked up from germline, CDR1 is SGHTA and CDR2 is FQGNSA. V dropped 5 bases and J dropped 4; count of bases not matched to a gene: 2. The CDR3 contains 13 residues.

J is TRBJ2-7 and V is TRBV7-9; TRBD2 matches 9 bases. V lost 5 bases and J lost 0; bases outside the gene matches: 11. The length of the CDR3 is 17 residues. Germline CDR1 is SEHNR and CDR2 is FQNEAQ (reference sequence). CDR3 loop: CASSPRLAELPSYEQYF. As DNA, the CDR3 is TGTGCCAGCAGCCCGAGACTAGCGGAGTTGCCCTCCTACGAGCAGTACTTC.

The J gene is TRBJ2-4, the V gene TRBV28, with D tentatively TRBD2 (6 bases). The V and J ends lost 3 bases and 0 bases respectively, with 15 bases between them. The CDR3 is 17 amino acids. Germline-derived CDR1 and CDR2 are MDHEN and SYDVKM. The CDR3 nucleotides read TGTGCCAGCAGTTTGATCCGGGGGTCTCCAGCCAAAAACATTCAGTACTTC. It specifies CASSLIRGSPAKNIQYF. The full variable domain, in which reference TRBV28 and TRBJ2-4 provide the parts outside the CDR3, is DVKVTQSSRYLVKRTGEKVFLECVQDMDHENMFWYRQDPGLGLRLIYFSYDVKMKEKGDIPEGYSVSREKKERFSLILESASTNQTSMYLCASSLIRGSPAKNIQYFGAGTRLSVL.

The J gene is TRBJ2-1, the V gene TRBV19, with 7 bases identical to TRBD2. CDR1 and CDR2 (germline): LNHDA, SQIVND (reference sequence). The CDR3 contains 16 residues. V lost 5 bases and J lost 5; bases outside the gene matches: 12. CDR3 protein: CASSGIASGMNNEQFF. DNA of the CDR3: TGTGCCAGTAGTGGAATAGCAAGCGGGATGAACAATGAGCAGTTCTTC.

The rearrangement links TRBV6-1 to TRBJ2-7; 7 bases align to TRBD1. This CDR3 has 14 residues. Germline CDR1 is MNHNS and CDR2 is SASEGT. J lost 0 bases, V lost 6 bases, and 5 bases had no gene match. The CDR3 DNA is TGTGCCAGCAGGACAGGGCAGCACTCCTACGAGCAGTACTTC. The encoded protein is CASRTGQHSYEQYF.

This chain connects TRBV6-5 to TRBJ1-5; the match to TRBD1 covers 7 bases. Germline values: CDR1 MNHEY, CDR2 SVGAGI. The CDR3 loop spans 15 amino acids. V trimming: 4 bases; J trimming: 5 bases; junction bases outside the gene matches: 8. CDR3 amino acids: CASSLTGWGDQPQHF. CDR3 DNA sequence: TGTGCCAGCAGTTTGACAGGGTGGGGCGATCAGCCCCAGCATTTT.

This clone was seen a few times. The rearrangement uses TRBV28 and TRBJ1-5, with unresolved D. CDR3 length: 14 amino acids. V was clipped by 6 bases and J by 9 bases, with 18 bases between them. Germline assignment: CDR1 MDHEN and CDR2 SYDVKM. The CDR3 nucleotides are TGTGCCAGCAGCCCCAGGCCGGAGGTTAGGCCCCAGCATTTT. It translates to CASSPRPEVRPQHF.

The V gene is TRBV7-2, the J gene TRBJ2-1, with 8 bases lining up with TRBD2. This CDR3 region has 17 residues. The ends lost 1 base at V and 9 bases at J; junction bases unmatched: 14. Germline CDR1 SGHTA, CDR2 FQGNSA. The CDR3: CASSLDNSGSRRGEQFF. The CDR3 nucleotides read TGTGCCAGCAGCTTAGATAACAGCGGGAGTAGGCGGGGTGAGCAGTTCTTC.

In its sample, this clone was seen a few times. The chain is built from TRBV6-5 and TRBJ1-5; D remains unclear. The CDR3 extends over 12 amino acids. Germline lookup yields CDR1 MNHEY and CDR2 SVGAGI. Trimming shortened V by 7 bases and J by 7 bases, and 11 bases separated the two germline ends. In DNA, the CDR3 is TGTGCCAGCAACCTCTCCCAGCAGCCCCAGCATTTT. Its translation: CASNLSQQPQHF.

The chain links TRBV7-8 to TRBJ2-7; TRBD2 matches at 11 bases. The CDR3 contains 16 residues. CDR1 and CDR2 (germline): SGHVS, FQNEAQ. V lost 1 base and J lost 4; bases outside the gene matches: 6. DNA of the CDR3: TGTGCCAGCAGCTTAGTGGCTAGCGGGAGGACATACGAGCAGTACTTC. It codes for CASSLVASGRTYEQYF.

The J gene is TRBJ2-7, the V gene TRBV18; D gene ambiguous. Germline CDR1 is KGHSH and CDR2 is LQKENI. V was shortened by 6 bases and J by 1 base, with 16 bases between the two germline ends. The CDR3 loop spans 15 amino acids. The CDR3 nucleotides read TGTGCCAGCTCCCCCAACGGGTCTCCATCCTACGAGCAGTACTTC. Residues: CASSPNGSPSYEQYF.

The rearrangement uses TRBV11-3 and TRBJ1-1; 8 nucleotides agree with TRBD1. The CDR3 is 17 residues long. Germline V gives CDR1 SGHNT, CDR2 YENEEA. After removal of 5 bases from V and 4 bases from J, the junction contained 15 bases not matched to a gene. CDR3 coding DNA: TGTGCCAGCAGCCCTGGACAGGGAAGGGGGCTAACCACTGAAGCTTTCTTT. It translates to CASSPGQGRGLTTEAFF.

This sequence joins TRBV6-5 and TRBJ1-4, with 7 bases aligning to TRBD1. The CDR3 extends over 14 amino acids. In germline, CDR1 is MNHEY, CDR2 SVGAGI. J gave up 8 bases and V 5 bases, and 8 bases lay outside the gene matches. DNA for the CDR3: TGTGCCAGCAGTGGACAGGCCTTTCGGGAAAAACTGTTTTTT. Protein product: CASSGQAFREKLFF.